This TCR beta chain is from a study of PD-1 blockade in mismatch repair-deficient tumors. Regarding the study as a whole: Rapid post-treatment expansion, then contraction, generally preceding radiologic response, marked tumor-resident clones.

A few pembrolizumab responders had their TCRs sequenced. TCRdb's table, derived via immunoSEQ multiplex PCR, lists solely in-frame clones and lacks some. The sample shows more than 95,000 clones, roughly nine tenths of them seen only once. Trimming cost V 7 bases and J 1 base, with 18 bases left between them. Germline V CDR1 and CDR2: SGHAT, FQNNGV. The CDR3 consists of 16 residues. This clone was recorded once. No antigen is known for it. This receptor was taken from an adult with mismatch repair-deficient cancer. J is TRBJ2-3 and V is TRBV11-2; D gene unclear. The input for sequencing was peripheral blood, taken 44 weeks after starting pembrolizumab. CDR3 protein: CASTPRGYSGTDTQYF. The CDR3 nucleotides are TGTGCCAGCACCCCCCGTGGGTACAGCGGCACAGATACGCAGTATTTT.